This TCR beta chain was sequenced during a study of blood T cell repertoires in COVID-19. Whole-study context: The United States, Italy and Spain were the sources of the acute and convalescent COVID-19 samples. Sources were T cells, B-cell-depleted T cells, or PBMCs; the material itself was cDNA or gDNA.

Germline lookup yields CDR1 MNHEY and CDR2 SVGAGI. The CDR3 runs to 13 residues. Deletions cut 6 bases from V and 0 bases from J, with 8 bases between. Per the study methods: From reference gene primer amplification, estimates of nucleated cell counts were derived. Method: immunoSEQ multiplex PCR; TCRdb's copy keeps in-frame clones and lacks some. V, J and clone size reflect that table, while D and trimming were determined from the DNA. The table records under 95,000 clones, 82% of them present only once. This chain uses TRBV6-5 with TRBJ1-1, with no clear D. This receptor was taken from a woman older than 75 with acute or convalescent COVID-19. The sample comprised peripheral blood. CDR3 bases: TGTGCCAGCAGCAACAGCTTGAACACTGAAGCTTTCTTT. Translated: CASSNSLNTEAFF.